This entry lists 2 T cell receptor beta chains sequenced from one sample in a study of blood T cell repertoires in COVID-19. This table comes from immunoSEQ multiplex PCR, and its TCRdb copy is limited to in-frame clones, with some not included. The sample lists 200,000 to 300,000 clones, 88% occurring once. Sequencing was performed on PBMCs or T cells enriched from blood (not recorded which). The receptors shown here come from a woman aged 35 to 49 who had been exposed to COVID-19.

The chain is built from TRBV29-1 and TRBJ1-5; possibly TRBD1 for D (5 bases). This CDR3 has 10 residues. From germline, CDR1 is SQVTM and CDR2 ANQGSEA. Here the CDR3 reads CSPKGWPQHF. The CDR3 DNA sequence: TGCAGTCCTAAGGGGTGGCCCCAGCATTTT.

This clone was found once. The genes are TRBV29-1 and TRBJ2-6; 8 bases align to TRBD1. V lost 4 bases to trimming and J lost 0 bases; unmatched junction nucleotides: 2. This CDR3 has 15 amino acids. Germline V gene lookup returns CDR1 SQVTM and CDR2 ANQGSEA. CDR3 amino acids: CSVAGQDSGANVLTF. The CDR3 DNA reads as TGCAGCGTTGCGGGACAGGACTCTGGGGCCAACGTCCTGACTTTC.